This T cell receptor beta chain comes out of a study of CD8 T cells in ankylosing spondylitis (dated by TCRdb to 2015 to 2018). With regard to the full study: The study profiled T cell receptor beta repertoires in healthy donors and ankylosing spondylitis patients to find disease-linked TCR variants. The full study cohort comprised around 23 ankylosing spondylitis patients and 110 or so healthy donors. Peripheral blood was sampled, and synovial fluid was additionally collected from ankylosing spondylitis patients.

V has 4 bases trimmed and J has 5 bases trimmed; junction bases matching no gene number 7. CDR1 is given as SGHRS and CDR2 as YFSETQ, both from the germline V gene. The CDR3 runs 15 amino acids, cysteine and phenylalanine included. The DNA shown is the 45-base CDR3, in frame from base 1. This clonotype was recorded many times. Its antigen remains unidentified. Base qualities are missing; no much larger clone stands one base away. This sample was sequenced with an Illumina HiSeq 2500. Quantitative 5'-RACE with molecular barcodes was used to prepare TCR beta libraries. Per the source publication's procedure: To identify disease-linked TCR variants, a new computational method was used, one built on a probabilistic model of VDJ rearrangement. TCRdb trimmed the raw reads at Q25, called clones with MiXCR and kept productive beta chains. Every distinct CDR3 protein forms one entry, paired with its most common genes and DNA. The V and J calls follow TCRdb's processing rather than the paper's. The sample table contains 150,000 to 200,000 distinct CDR3 sequences; only one count was recorded for around a sixth of them. The ten largest clones represent 4.3% of the sample.

What the authors observed across the whole study: Some motif variants were previously reported in synovial fluid and blood of reactive arthritis patients, suggesting common disease-initiation mechanisms. A TCR beta motif made up of under ten highly homologous amino acid variants appeared to be characteristic of blood from ankylosing spondylitis patients. According to the report, matched synovial fluid samples from ankylosing spondylitis patients were significantly enriched for the disease-linked clones. The disease-linked clones showed a CD8+ phenotype and occurred at relatively low frequencies in peripheral blood.

Rearrangement joined TRBV5-1 to TRBJ2-2; 8 middle bases align to TRBD1. The sequenced sample consisted of blood, either unsorted or a sorted T cell fraction (not recorded which). This sequence was found in a male donor aged 10-35 years with ankylosing spondylitis or in good health (not recorded which). Donor details come from another sample of the same person, matched by shared clones. The DNA sequence is as follows: TGCGCCAGCAGCGGTCGGACAGGGCAGACCGGGGAGCTGTTTTTT. The encoded protein is CASSGRTGQTGELFF.